This TCR beta chain was documented in a study of T cells in Graves' hyperthyroidism and ophthalmopathy. Study conclusions and caveats: Patients with ophthalmopathy were separated from those with stable hyperthyroidism by a 13 V-J model.

V was pared by 6 bases and J by 1 base, with 11 bases of the junction left unmatched. Per germline, CDR1 DFQATT and CDR2 SNEGSKA (reference sequence). The CDR3 has 15 amino acids. As for this clonotype: Its antigen is unknown.

TCR beta CDR3 sequences were amplified from RNA transcripts. First-round RT-PCR targeting the TCR CDR3 was performed with the HTBI primer set. TCRdb recomputed calls from the multiplex PCR reads with MiXCR, one row per CDR3 protein. The table has roughly 710,000 distinct CDR3 sequences, 30% to 40% seen once. Uncontrolled infection, other autoimmune disease, pregnancy or lactation disqualified patients from enrolment. The sequence was collected from a woman in her forties with Graves' hyperthyroidism. The sample comprised blood. The rearrangement joins TRBV20-1 to TRBJ1-1; 7 nucleotides match TRBD1. CDR3 in amino acids: CSAHTGVAANTEAFF. The CDR3 DNA reads TGCAGTGCACATACAGGGGTTGCGGCGAACACTGAAGCTTTCTTT.